This is a list of T cell receptor beta chains from one sample in a study of spatial heterogeneity in lung cancer. Each CDR3 protein is one row after TCRdb ran MiXCR on the 5' RACE reads. The table includes around 92,000 distinct CDR3 sequences, less than 15% detected once. The sequencing used PBMCs, collected at surgery. These receptors all stem from a male donor with early-stage non-small cell lung cancer. CDR3s include the opening cysteine and the closing phenylalanine or tryptophan. A D gene is named only where the DNA matches it firmly. Only some rows state a clone size, as once, few, many or a class for expanded clones.

J: TRBJ2-3
V: TRBV5-4
size: -
D: TRBD2
DNA: TGTGCCAGCAGCCGCGGGACTAGCGGCACAGATACGCAGTATTTT
CDR3: CASSRGTSGTDTQYF

J: TRBJ2-1
V: TRBV7-2
size: few
D: -
DNA: TGTGCCAGCAGCTTTGAACAGATCCTCTCCAATGAGCAGTTCTTC
CDR3: CASSFEQILSNEQFF

J: TRBJ1-1
V: TRBV7-9
size: -
D: TRBD1
DNA: TGTGCCAGCAGCCCCCTCACCGGGGACAGTGAAGCTTTCTTT
CDR3: CASSPLTGDSEAFF

J: TRBJ1-5
V: TRBV28
size: many
D: TRBD1
DNA: TGTGCCAGCAGCCCGACAGGGCTCAGGAATCAGCCCCAGCATTTT
CDR3: CASSPTGLRNQPQHF

J: TRBJ2-7
V: TRBV4-2
size: many
D: -
DNA: TGTGCCAGCAGCCAAGGAGGTCCAATATCCTACGAGCAGTACTTC
CDR3: CASSQGGPISYEQYF

J: TRBJ1-4
V: TRBV28
size: -
D: -
DNA: TGTGCCAGCACATCTGGGAATAATGAAAAACTGTTTTTT
CDR3: CASTSGNNEKLFF

J: TRBJ1-1
V: TRBV14
size: few
D: -
DNA: TGTGCCAGCAGCCATCCGGGGATGAACACTGAAGCTTTCTTT
CDR3: CASSHPGMNTEAFF

J: TRBJ2-3
V: TRBV5-1
size: -
D: -
DNA: TGCGCCAGCAGCTCGAGACTACCCACAGATACGCAGTATTTT
CDR3: CASSSRLPTDTQYF

J: TRBJ1-4
V: TRBV24-1
size: many
D: TRBD1
DNA: TGTGCCACCAGTTCGGGGACAGGGCCCAATGAAAAACTGTTTTTT
CDR3: CATSSGTGPNEKLFF

J: TRBJ2-1
V: TRBV12-3/TRBV12-4
size: -
D: -
DNA: TGTGCCAGCAGTTCGGACTCCGTCAATGAGCAGTTCTTC
CDR3: CASSSDSVNEQFF

J: TRBJ2-5
V: TRBV11-2
size: few
D: TRBD2
DNA: TGTGCCAGCAGCTTAGGGCGGGAGATGGGGACCCAGTACTTC
CDR3: CASSLGREMGTQYF

J: TRBJ2-7
V: TRBV10-3
size: many
D: -
DNA: TGTGCCATCAGTGGGGGGTTGTACGAGCAGTACTTC
CDR3: CAISGGLYEQYF

J: TRBJ2-1
V: TRBV7-2
size: many
D: TRBD1
DNA: TGTGCCAGCAGCCCAAATACAGGGGGGACCTACAATGAGCAGTTCTTC
CDR3: CASSPNTGGTYNEQFF

J: TRBJ1-2
V: TRBV21-1
size: few
D: -
DNA: TGTGCCAGCAGCAATAAATGGGACAGGGACCATTCTAACTATGGCTACACCTTC
CDR3: CASSNKWDRDHSNYGYTF

J: TRBJ2-5
V: TRBV20-1
size: -
D: TRBD2
DNA: TGCAGTGCTAGAAGTCTAGCGGGGGGGCCGGAGACCCAGTACTTC
CDR3: CSARSLAGGPETQYF

J: TRBJ2-7
V: TRBV7-2
size: -
D: TRBD2
DNA: TGTGCCAGCAGCGTCACTAGCGGGAACGAGCAGTACTTC
CDR3: CASSVTSGNEQYF

J: TRBJ2-7
V: TRBV5-4
size: many
D: -
DNA: TGTGCCAGCAGCCTCAAGGAGGGTTACGAGCAGTACTTC
CDR3: CASSLKEGYEQYF

J: TRBJ2-7
V: TRBV10-1
size: few
D: -
DNA: TGCGCCAGCAGTGAGTCCACGTACGAGCAGTACTTC
CDR3: CASSESTYEQYF

J: TRBJ2-3
V: TRBV7-2
size: -
D: -
DNA: TGTGCCAGCAGCCGACTAGTGTCAGATACGCAGTATTTT
CDR3: CASSRLVSDTQYF

J: TRBJ2-1
V: TRBV5-6
size: -
D: -
DNA: TGTGCCAGCAGCCGGACCTACAATGAGCAGTTCTTC
CDR3: CASSRTYNEQFF

J: TRBJ2-2
V: TRBV12-3/TRBV12-4
size: few
D: -
DNA: TGTGCCAGCAGTTTACTCCTAGCCGGGGAGCTGTTTTTT
CDR3: CASSLLLAGELFF

J: TRBJ2-1
V: TRBV30
size: once
D: TRBD2
DNA: TGTGCCTGGGAGACGGGGGGGCGCGGTAGTGGTGAGCAGTTCTTC
CDR3: CAWETGGRGSGEQFF

J: TRBJ1-1
V: TRBV20-1
size: many
D: TRBD1
DNA: TGCAGTGCTAGCCTGGGACAGGGGGACACTGAAGCTTTCTTT
CDR3: CSASLGQGDTEAFF

J: TRBJ2-3
V: TRBV5-4
size: -
D: TRBD1
DNA: TGTGCCAGCAGCTTGGGACAGGGTAACACAGATACGCAGTATTTT
CDR3: CASSLGQGNTDTQYF

J: TRBJ2-5
V: TRBV11-2
size: -
D: -
DNA: TGTGCCAGCAGCCCGCGACGGGAGACCCAGTACTTC
CDR3: CASSPRRETQYF

J: TRBJ1-6
V: TRBV20-1
size: few
D: -
DNA: TGCAGTGCCCCCCCAGGGAGCTCCTATAATTCACCCCTCCACTTT
CDR3: CSAPPGSSYNSPLHF

J: TRBJ1-1
V: TRBV9
size: few
D: -
DNA: TGTGCCAGCAGCGTAGTAAGTAAGGGAAACATGAACACTGAAGCTTTCTTT
CDR3: CASSVVSKGNMNTEAFF

J: TRBJ1-2
V: TRBV7-9
size: many
D: TRBD1
DNA: TGTGCCAGCAGCCGTGGGACAGCCTATGGCTACACCTTC
CDR3: CASSRGTAYGYTF

J: TRBJ2-7
V: TRBV7-9
size: few
D: -
DNA: TGTGCCAGCAGCCCCCAGGACAGAGAAAAGCAGTACTTC
CDR3: CASSPQDREKQYF

J: TRBJ1-5
V: TRBV7-2
size: -
D: -
DNA: TGTGCCAGCAACAATGAGGCTAATCAGCCCCAGCATTTT
CDR3: CASNNEANQPQHF

J: TRBJ2-1
V: TRBV28
size: few
D: -
DNA: TGTGCCAGCAGTTCCCCAGGGAGCTCCTACAATGAGCAGTTCTTC
CDR3: CASSSPGSSYNEQFF

J: TRBJ1-1
V: TRBV13
size: -
D: TRBD1
DNA: TGTGCCAGCAGCCAACAGGGGAGGAAAGCTTTCTTT
CDR3: CASSQQGRKAFF

J: TRBJ2-4
V: TRBV12-3/TRBV12-4
size: many
D: -
DNA: TGTGCCAGCAGTACCCCGAGGACAGCCAAAAACATTCAGTACTTC
CDR3: CASSTPRTAKNIQYF

J: TRBJ2-1
V: TRBV28
size: many
D: -
DNA: TGTGCCAGCAGTCCCCCCCGACGGGGTGAGCAGTTCTTC
CDR3: CASSPPRRGEQFF

J: TRBJ2-5
V: TRBV20-1
size: few
D: TRBD2
DNA: TGCAGTGCTACCGGACTAGCGGGGGGCCTACAAGAGACCCAGTACTTC
CDR3: CSATGLAGGLQETQYF